This T cell receptor beta chain was profiled in a study of shared clonotypes between healthy human individuals. V lost 3 bases and J lost 7; bases outside the gene matches: 9. The CDR3 extends over 16 amino acids. From germline, CDR1 is MGHRA and CDR2 YSYEKL. Sequenced by immunoSEQ multiplex PCR; TCRdb stores in-frame clones only, minus some. The repertoire holds about 490,000 clones, with around 78% as singletons. The clonotype comes from a woman aged 35 to 49 in good health. Some clones in this sample may be carry-over from other donors' samples. The sample comprised PBMCs. The chain couples TRBV4-1 to TRBJ1-4, with 9 bases matching TRBD1. The CDR3 sequence: CASSQLSGTGFEKLFF. CDR3 sequence (DNA): TGCGCCAGCAGCCAGCTTTCCGGGACAGGGTTTGAAAAACTGTTTTTT.